This TCR beta chain was profiled in a study of CD8 T cells in ankylosing spondylitis. Whole-study results and caveats: Some motif variants had been reported before (in reactive arthritis synovial fluid and blood). Clones linked with disease were CD8+ and fairly uncommon in the peripheral blood. Reportedly, significant enrichment of disease-linked clones occurred in matched ankylosing spondylitis synovial fluid. Ankylosing spondylitis blood appeared to carry a characteristic TCR beta motif of seven to nine highly homologous variants.

This clonotype was recorded at least ten times. What it binds is unknown. This CDR3 comprises 17 residues. V was pared by 1 base and J by 5 bases, with 21 bases between. The germline CDR1 and CDR2 sequences are SGHRS and YFSETQ. The authors made TCR beta libraries by quantitative 5'-RACE with molecular barcodes. TCRdb recomputed calls from the 5' RACE reads with MiXCR, one row per CDR3 protein. This table holds more than 250,000 distinct CDR3 sequences, roughly 8% found once. J is TRBJ2-5 and V is TRBV5-1; D is ambiguous. This sequence originates from a male donor with ankylosing spondylitis. Sequenced: blood, either unsorted or a sorted T cell fraction (not recorded which). In DNA, the CDR3 is TGCGCCAGCAGCTTGAACGAGTTAGGGAATGAGGCGGAGACCCAGTACTTC. Encoded protein: CASSLNELGNEAETQYF.